Each of the 10 T cell receptor beta chains below was sequenced from the same sample in a study of T-cell reconstitution after alpha-beta-depleted transplantation in children. Library preparation (for TCRbeta) was performed with unique molecular identifiers. In TCRdb, the PCR reads were re-called with MiXCR into one record per CDR3 protein. The data show 500,000 or so distinct CDR3 sequences, with roughly 33% seen just once and approximately 2.3% held by the top ten. This specimen consisted of PBMCs from the stem cell graft donor, obtained from the stem cell graft. The receptor set was obtained from a human donor who donated a stem cell graft to a child with aplastic anemia.

This clonotype showed up just a few times. The V and J genes are TRBV20-1 and TRBJ2-1, with 13 positions matching TRBD2. The CDR3 loop spans 13 amino acids. The V gene's germline CDR1 is DFQATT and CDR2 SNEGSKA (reference sequence). Trimming cost V 6 bases and J 9 bases; bases outside gene matches: 5. Written as DNA, the CDR3 is TGCAGTGCGTCGACTAGCGGGAGGATTGAGCAGTTCTTC. As protein: CSASTSGRIEQFF.

The chain couples TRBV5-1 to TRBJ2-2, with D possibly matching TRBD1 (5 bases). The germline V gene encodes CDR1 SGHRS and CDR2 YFSETQ. The CDR3 is made up of 12 amino acids. Trimming took off 4 bases at V and 6 bases at J, with 7 bases between the two ends. The DNA of the CDR3 is TGCGCCAGCAGCCTACAGGCCGGGGAGCTGTTTTTT. Translation gives CASSLQAGELFF.

V gene TRBV29-1 combines with J gene TRBJ2-1; maybe TRBD2 (6 bases). CDR1 SQVTM and CDR2 ANQGSEA come from the germline V gene. V was clipped by 7 bases and J by 5 bases, with 18 bases between them. The CDR3 is 14 amino acids. The DNA of the CDR3 is TGCAGCGCGCGCCGGGAGCCCTACGACAATGAGCAGTTCTTC. As protein: CSARREPYDNEQFF.

J is TRBJ1-1 and V is TRBV28, with D possibly being TRBD1 (5 bases). The length of the CDR3 is 15 residues. V lost 2 bases to trimming and J lost 1 base, with 11 bases between them. Germline CDR1 is MDHEN and CDR2 is SYDVKM. CDR3 loop: CASSLVDSGNTEAFF. CDR3 coding DNA: TGTGCCAGCAGTTTAGTCGACAGCGGGAACACTGAAGCTTTCTTT. Based on the CDR3 plus reference TRBV28 and TRBJ1-1, the full variable domain is DVKVTQSSRYLVKRTGEKVFLECVQDMDHENMFWYRQDPGLGLRLIYFSYDVKMKEKGDIPEGYSVSREKKERFSLILESASTNQTSMYLCASSLVDSGNTEAFFGQGTRLTVV.

This chain uses TRBV4-3 with TRBJ2-7; 11 nucleotides match TRBD1. The V gene's germline CDR1 is LGHNA and CDR2 YSLEER. V was pared by 5 bases and J by 2 bases, with 5 bases of the junction left unmatched. This CDR3 is built from 15 residues. The CDR3 is CASSYRTGGPYEQYF. CDR3 in DNA: TGCGCCAGCAGCTACAGGACAGGGGGCCCCTACGAGCAGTACTTC.

This clonotype was picked up a small number of times. This rearrangement joins TRBV20-1 to TRBJ1-6; D not resolved. The CDR3 is made up of 13 amino acids. Germline CDR1 DFQATT, CDR2 SNEGSKA (reference sequence). Trimming stripped 4 bases from V and 7 bases from J, with 11 bases between. CDR3 nucleotide sequence: TGCAGTGCTATGGCGCCCGGGAATTCACCCCTCCACTTT. This gives the protein CSAMAPGNSPLHF.

This clonotype was seen a handful of times. V gene TRBV7-2 combines with J gene TRBJ1-1; no definite D call. Per germline, CDR1 SGHTA and CDR2 FQGNSA. V was cut by 5 bases and J by 6 bases, with 22 bases left in between. The CDR3 extends over 16 amino acids. CDR3 in DNA: TGTGCCAGCAGCCCCCGGCAGCTAACGTTGAGAGCTGAAGCTTTCTTT. Protein sequence: CASSPRQLTLRAEAFF.

J is TRBJ1-5 and V is TRBV7-2; D is undetermined. CDR3 length: 13 residues. Germline lookup yields CDR1 SGHTA and CDR2 FQGNSA. Trimming removed 5 bases from V and 7 bases from J, with 12 bases in between. The CDR3 DNA sequence: TGTGCCAGCAGCCCGGAGGGTGGCCAGCCCCAGCATTTT. Its translation: CASSPEGGQPQHF.

This chain links TRBV6-1 with TRBJ2-1, with D possibly TRBD2 on 6 matching bases. Germline V gene lookup returns CDR1 MNHNS and CDR2 SASEGT. The CDR3 extends over 14 amino acids. V was cut by 7 bases and J by 9 bases, with 19 bases left in between. CDR3 sequence: CASKERALLSEQFF. The DNA for the CDR3 is TGTGCCAGCAAGGAGCGGGCGCTTCTTAGTGAGCAGTTCTTC.

This clonotype has a handful of counts. The genes are TRBV7-2 and TRBJ2-1, with D possibly TRBD2 on 6 matching bases. The V end lost 6 bases, the J end lost 0 bases, and 12 bases lay between the germline ends. The CDR3 covers 15 residues. Germline-derived CDR1 and CDR2 are SGHTA and FQGNSA. DNA for the CDR3: TGTGCCAGCAGAGGACTACCGAGCTCCTACAATGAGCAGTTCTTC. Protein product: CASRGLPSSYNEQFF.